This T cell receptor beta chain appears in the sequencing data of a study of blood T cell repertoires in COVID-19. Sequencing used immunoSEQ multiplex PCR; TCRdb keeps in-frame clones, though not all of them. The sample shows 20,000 to 25,000 clones, 75% to 95% of them seen only once. V trimming: 0 bases; J trimming: 3 bases; junction bases outside the gene matches: 4. This CDR3 contains 15 residues. CDR1 is SGHRS and CDR2 is YFSETQ in the germline V gene. V usage is TRBV5-1 and J usage is TRBJ2-5, with TRBD2 matching 8 bases. The receptor comes from a human donor in a cohort sampled during active COVID-19. The sample was peripheral blood. This CDR3 is CASSLVGGGEETQYF. The CDR3 region has the DNA TGCGCCAGCAGCTTGGTCGGGGGGGGCGAAGAGACCCAGTACTTC.